These 12 T cell receptor beta chains originate from one sample sequenced in a study of blood T cell repertoires in COVID-19. Assay used: immunoSEQ multiplex PCR; TCRdb lists only in-frame clones, some missing. The sample gives tens of thousands of clones, 84% of which show up once; about 1.6% is in the top ten. Sequencing was performed on peripheral blood. These receptors originate from a man aged 50-59 years with acute or convalescent COVID-19.

This clone was recorded once. The chain links TRBV9 to TRBJ2-3, with 9 bases matching TRBD2. V gave up 0 bases and J gave up 2 bases; unmatched junction bases: 10. The CDR3 runs to 18 residues. Germline V gene lookup returns CDR1 SGDLS and CDR2 YYNGEE. CDR3 protein: CASSVAGTSSTDTDTQYF. The CDR3 nucleotides are TGTGCCAGCAGCGTAGCTGGGACTAGCTCCACCGACACAGATACGCAGTATTTT.

CDR3 residues: CASSLAKKPTIKETQYF. The CDR3 DNA reads as TGCGCCAGCAGCTTGGCCAAGAAGCCGACTATTAAAGAGACCCAGTACTTC. The chain employs TRBV5-1 and TRBJ2-5; D is perhaps TRBD2 (5 bases). Germline CDR1 and CDR2: SGHRS and YFSETQ. Trimming left V 0 bases short and J 3 bases short, with 18 bases between. There are 17 residues in the CDR3.

J is TRBJ2-7 and V is TRBV5-1; 13 bases agree with TRBD2. Per the germline V gene, CDR1 is SGHRS and CDR2 is YFSETQ. V lost 1 base, J lost 10 bases, and 2 bases stayed unmatched. This CDR3 region has 13 residues. As DNA, the CDR3 is TGCGCCAGCAGCTTGACTAGCGGGGGGGCCCAGTACTTC. This gives the protein CASSLTSGGAQYF.

This clone was detected once. The genes are TRBV30 and TRBJ1-3, with 9 bases matching TRBD1. V lost 0 bases to trimming and J lost 4 bases; unmatched junction nucleotides: 1. The CDR3 is 14 residues long. The germline CDR1 and CDR2 sequences are GTSNPN and SVGIG (reference sequence). DNA for the CDR3: TGTGCCTGGAGTGTACAGGGGGCGGGAAACACCATATATTTT. The encoded protein is CAWSVQGAGNTIYF.

The CDR3 nucleotides read TGCGCCAGCAGCTTGGCCCCGGGACTAAACAGCAATCAGCCCCAGCATTTT. Protein: CASSLAPGLNSNQPQHF. V gene TRBV5-1 combines with J gene TRBJ1-5; D perhaps matches TRBD1 (5 bases). Germline loops: CDR1 SGHRS, CDR2 YFSETQ. Trimming left V 0 bases short and J 1 base short, with 14 bases between. This CDR3 region has 17 residues. Filled out from reference TRBV5-1 and TRBJ1-5, the complete variable domain reads KAGVTQTPRYLIKTRGQQVTLSCSPISGHRSVSWYQQTPGQGLQFLFEYFSETQRNKGNFPGRFSGRQFSNSRSEMNVSTLELGDSALYLCASSLAPGLNSNQPQHFGDGTRLSIL.

The V call is TRBV3-1 (or the pseudogene TRBV3-2), the J call TRBJ2-2; 8 bases line up with TRBD1. The CDR3 extends over 16 amino acids. The germline V gene encodes CDR1 LGHDT and CDR2 YNNKEL (reference sequence). V lost 1 base, J lost 8 bases, and 9 bases stayed unmatched. CDR3 protein: CASSQAGFTGGGELFF. CDR3 in DNA: TGTGCCAGCAGCCAAGCGGGCTTCACAGGGGGAGGGGAGCTGTTTTTT.

V and J are TRBV28 and TRBJ1-1; TRBD1 might be the D (6 bases). The CDR3 runs 15 residues. With 5 bases removed from V and 5 bases from J, the gap between germline ends came to 18 bases. The germline gives CDR1 MDHEN, CDR2 SYDVKM. This CDR3 is CASSPQRGSKTEAFF. Written as DNA, the CDR3 is TGTGCCAGCAGTCCCCAAAGGGGGAGTAAAACTGAAGCTTTCTTT.

This chain joins TRBV6-6 and TRBJ2-1; the D gene is possibly TRBD1 (6 bases). Germline CDR1 reads MNHNY; CDR2 reads SVGAGI (reference sequence). The ends were cut back, 6 bases at V and 10 bases at J, with 13 bases in the middle. This CDR3 has 12 residues. The CDR3 nucleotides are TGTGCCAGCAGCCCCGGGACAACAGAGCAGTTCTTC. Translation gives CASSPGTTEQFF.

The gene calls are TRBV7-9 and TRBJ1-3; no clear D gene. This CDR3 contains 12 residues. V dropped 8 bases and J dropped 2 bases, with 7 bases sitting between them. In germline, CDR1 is SEHNR, CDR2 FQNEAQ (reference sequence). CDR3 in amino acids: CASVYTGNTIYF. In nucleotides, the CDR3 is TGTGCCAGCGTATATACTGGAAACACCATATATTTT.

The V and J genes are TRBV19 and TRBJ1-4, with D unclear. This CDR3 is 14 amino acids long. The germline V and J ends were trimmed by 5 bases and 1 base, with 8 bases remaining between them. The germline gives CDR1 LNHDA, CDR2 SQIVND (reference sequence). The CDR3 loop is CASSRRETNEKLFF. The CDR3 DNA sequence: TGTGCCAGTAGTCGGCGGGAAACTAATGAAAAACTGTTTTTT.

This clone was recorded once. The rearrangement joins TRBV7-2 to TRBJ1-6; 8 positions match TRBD1. Germline V gene sequence: CDR1 SGHTA, CDR2 FQGNSA. After removal of 7 bases from V and 8 bases from J, the junction contained 10 bases not matched to a gene. The CDR3 runs to 15 residues. CDR3 loop: CASTLGGTGHSPLHF. As DNA, the CDR3 is TGTGCCAGCACCCTGGGTGGGACAGGCCATTCACCCCTCCACTTT. Based on the CDR3 plus reference TRBV7-2 and TRBJ1-6, the full variable domain is GAGVSQSPSNKVTEKGKDVELRCDPISGHTALYWYRQSLGQGLEFLIYFQGNSAPDKSGLPSDRFSAERTGGSVSTLTIQRTQQEDSAVYLCASTLGGTGHSPLHFGNGTRLTVT.

The rearrangement joins TRBV7-2 to TRBJ2-3, with D unresolved. Germline CDR1 is SGHTA and CDR2 is FQGNSA. The CDR3 sequence is 14 residues long. V lost 4 bases, J lost 4 bases, and 12 bases lay in between. CDR3 sequence reads: CASSYELPPDTQYF. CDR3 in DNA: TGTGCCAGCAGCTATGAACTGCCTCCAGATACGCAGTATTTT.